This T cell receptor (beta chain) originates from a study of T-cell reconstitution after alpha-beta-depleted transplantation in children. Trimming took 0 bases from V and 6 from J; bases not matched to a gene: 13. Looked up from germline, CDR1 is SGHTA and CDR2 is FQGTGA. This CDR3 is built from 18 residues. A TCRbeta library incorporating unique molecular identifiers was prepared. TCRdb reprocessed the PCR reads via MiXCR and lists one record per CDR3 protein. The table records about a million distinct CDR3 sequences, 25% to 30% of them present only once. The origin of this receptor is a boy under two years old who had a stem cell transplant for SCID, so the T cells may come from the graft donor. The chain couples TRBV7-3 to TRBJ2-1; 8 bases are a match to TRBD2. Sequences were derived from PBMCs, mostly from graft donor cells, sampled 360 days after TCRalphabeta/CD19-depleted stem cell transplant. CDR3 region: CASSLTYRGGRLSNEQFF. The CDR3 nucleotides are TGTGCCAGCAGCTTAACGTATCGGGGGGGCCGGTTGAGCAATGAGCAGTTCTTC. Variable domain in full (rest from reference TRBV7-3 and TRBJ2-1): GAGVSQTPSNKVTEKGKYVELRCDPISGHTALYWYRQSLGQGPEFLIYFQGTGAADDSGLPNDRFFAVRPEGSVSTLKIQRTERGDSAVYLCASSLTYRGGRLSNEQFFGPGTRLTVL.